This T cell receptor (beta chain) emerged from a study of T cells after yellow fever vaccination. At the level of the study: Fractions of low cell number were prepared using SMART-Seq v4 Ultra Low Input. Whole-study findings and limits: Clones from primary vaccination mostly reappeared after the booster (about 97% CD4, approximately 86% CD8). The secondary T-cell response peaked on day 5, not day 15, but was weaker.

V was shortened by 1 base and J by 2 bases, with 12 bases between the two germline ends. Germline V gene sequence: CDR1 SGHVS, CDR2 FNYEAQ. The CDR3 is 15 amino acids. Template switching by 5'RACE produced TCR cDNA, adding a universal primer site and UMIs. TCRdb processed the 5' RACE reads anew with MiXCR; each CDR3 protein has one entry. This table holds approximately 90,000 distinct CDR3 sequences, about 6% found once. This clonotype was seen only a few times. Its specificity is not known. The material sequenced was CD8+ T cells sorted from PBMCs, taken 10 days after the yellow fever booster vaccination. The origin of this receptor is a young man who received the YFV17D yellow fever vaccine. The chain carries TRBV7-6 and TRBJ2-7; D is unclear. CDR3 DNA: TGTGCCAGCAGCTTAGGCCCTGATATTACCTACGAGCAGTACTTC. Residues: CASSLGPDITYEQYF.